This T cell receptor (beta chain) came from a study of blood T cell repertoires in COVID-19. Study context: COVID-19 samples from acute and convalescent phases originated in the United States, Italy and Spain. Nucleic acid was either cDNA or gDNA, and it came from T cells, B-cell-depleted T cells, or PBMCs.

This clone showed up just once. Germline assignment: CDR1 LNHDA and CDR2 SQIVND (reference sequence). The CDR3 consists of 12 residues. Trimming stripped 7 bases from V and 13 bases from J, with 19 bases between. As originally analysed: Amplification of reference gene primers was used by the study to estimate nucleated cell counts. Using immunoSEQ multiplex PCR, the repertoire was profiled, and TCRdb retains in-frame clones only, with some absent. Clonal size and the V and J genes are those of that table, whereas D and trimming came from the DNA. The sample holds around 260,000 clones, around 90% seen once.

The sample consisted of peripheral blood. This chain links TRBV19 with TRBJ1-2, with a weak D call TRBD1 (6 bases). This TCR was recovered from a woman aged 40 to 50 who had recovered from COVID-19. The CDR3 DNA reads as TGTGCCAGTACGAAACAAGGGGAGGGGGTCACCTTC. Translating it yields CASTKQGEGVTF.